These T cell receptor beta chains were read from a single sample in a study of naive and memory T cell subsets. MiXCR, applied by TCRdb to the UMI-ligation and nested PCR reads, yields one record per CDR3 protein. The sample includes over 65,000 distinct CDR3 sequences, 8% to 9.5% of them seen just once. The specimen was naive CD8+ T cells from blood. These receptors all stem from a human donor in good health. Both conserved end residues are part of each CDR3. The D gene is left open where the match is weak. The size of a clone is reported for some rows only, either as once, few or many, or as a class for expanded clones.

.,TRBJ1-2,TRBV20-1,.,TGCAGTGCTAGAGAGAGGGGTTTTAGCAGGGCTATTTATGGCTACACCTTC,CSARERGFSRAIYGYTF
.,TRBJ2-7,TRBV2,.,TGTGCAATTAGCGGCGGGCCTTCCTACGAGCAGTACTTC,CAISGGPSYEQYF
.,TRBJ2-5,TRBV3-1,.,TGTGCCAGCAGCCAAGAGAGTAGAGCACAAGAGACCCAGTACTTC,CASSQESRAQETQYF
TRBD2,TRBJ2-1,TRBV4-3,many,TGCGCCAGCAGCCAAGGTGGCGGGAGCTCCTACAATGAGCAGTTCTTC,CASSQGGGSSYNEQFF
TRBD1,TRBJ2-7,TRBV27,many,TGTGCCAGCAGCCCAAACGTCAGGGACAGGGAAATAGACGAGCAGTACTTC,CASSPNVRDREIDEQYF
.,TRBJ1-1,TRBV6-6,.,TGTGCCAGCAGTCAGGGAACCACTGAAGCTTTCTTT,CASSQGTTEAFF
.,TRBJ2-1,TRBV29-1,many,TGCAGCGTTGAAGATCTAGCCGGAAATGAGCAGTTCTTC,CSVEDLAGNEQFF
TRBD2,TRBJ2-1,TRBV7-2,many,TGTGCCAGCAGCCCGGGACTAGCAGTCTACAATGAGCAGTTCTTC,CASSPGLAVYNEQFF
.,TRBJ1-1,TRBV10-2,.,TGCGCCAGCAGTGACGTCGGCGGCAACCCGAACACTGAAGCTTTCTTT,CASSDVGGNPNTEAFF
.,TRBJ1-2,TRBV9,many,TGTGCCAGCACCCCCAGACCATACACCTTC,CASTPRPYTF
TRBD2,TRBJ2-1,TRBV14,many,TGTGCCAGCAGCCATCACGTCCCTACAGGGAAGCAGGGACTAGCCTCCCCGAGGAAGCAGTTCTTC,CASSHHVPTGKQGLASPRKQFF
.,TRBJ2-2,TRBV28,few,TGTGCCAGCAGTTGGGGGGGCCCCGGGGAGCTGTTTTTT,CASSWGGPGELFF
TRBD2,TRBJ2-7,TRBV4-2,.,TGTGCCAGCACCGAAACCGGGACTAGCTACTACGAGCAGTACTTC,CASTETGTSYYEQYF
.,TRBJ1-5,TRBV19,many,TGTGCCAGTAGTATCATGGGTCCCCAACAGCCCCAGCATTTT,CASSIMGPQQPQHF
.,TRBJ1-1,TRBV29-1,few,TGCAGCGTTGAAAAAACCCGAAGTGAAGCTTTCTTT,CSVEKTRSEAFF
.,TRBJ2-7,TRBV29-1,.,TGCAGCGGGGCAGGGGGGAATGGATACGAGCAGTACTTC,CSGAGGNGYEQYF
.,TRBJ2-3,TRBV25-1,few,TGTGCCAGCAGTGTTGGGGGGCTTAGCACAGATACGCAGTATTTT,CASSVGGLSTDTQYF
TRBD1,TRBJ2-7,TRBV6-5,few,TGTGCCAGCGGGACAGTCGAGCAGTACTTC,CASGTVEQYF
.,TRBJ2-7,TRBV4-1,few,TGCGCCAGCAGCCAAGTTCGGAGCGGCACTCCTGTCGAGCAGTACTTC,CASSQVRSGTPVEQYF
TRBD2,TRBJ2-7,TRBV9,many,TGTGCCAGCAGCGTAGCCGGGGGGACCTACGAGCAGTACTTC,CASSVAGGTYEQYF
TRBD2,TRBJ2-7,TRBV5-1,.,TGCGCCAGCAGCTTTAGCGGGAGCCCCGAGCAGTACTTC,CASSFSGSPEQYF
.,TRBJ2-2,TRBV28,many,TGTGCCAGCAGTTTAACGGATAACACCGGGGAGCTGTTTTTT,CASSLTDNTGELFF
TRBD2,TRBJ2-3,TRBV12-3/TRBV12-4,.,TGTGCCAGCAACTCCGTAGCGGGCCCTACAGATACGCAGTATTTT,CASNSVAGPTDTQYF
.,TRBJ2-1,TRBV11-3,few,TGTGCCAGCAGCTTAGTGTCCGACAATGAGCAGTTCTTC,CASSLVSDNEQFF
.,TRBJ2-7,TRBV13,few,TGTGCCAGCAGCTCTAGGGGCTACGAGCAGTACTTC,CASSSRGYEQYF
.,TRBJ1-2,TRBV11-2,few,TGTGCCAGCAGCTTAGGAGGGACCCCTAACTATGGCTACACCTTC,CASSLGGTPNYGYTF
.,TRBJ1-5,TRBV6-2/TRBV6-3,.,TGTGCCAGCAGAACAGATCCCGTTTTGGAGCCCCAGCATTTT,CASRTDPVLEPQHF